This TCR beta chain derives from a study of T-cell memory formation after mild COVID-19. The CDR3 contains 13 residues. From germline, CDR1 is KGHSH and CDR2 LQKENI. V was shortened by 0 bases and J by 2 bases, with 4 bases between the two germline ends. TCRdb ran MiXCR on the 5' RACE reads and lists one entry per CDR3 protein. The sample carries about 130,000 distinct CDR3 sequences, approximately 6.3% recorded once. The V gene is TRBV18, the J gene TRBJ1-2; no clear D. The sequenced material came from PBMCs or a T cell subset sorted from them (not recorded which). The TCR was taken from an adult woman who had mild COVID-19 (a few samples of this study predate the infection). Cell type and time point are not known. CDR3 coding DNA: TGTGCCAGCTCACCACCCGAGAACTATGGCTACACCTTC. Its translation: CASSPPENYGYTF.